What follows are 27 T cell receptor beta chains derived from one specimen sequenced in a study of blood T cell repertoires in COVID-19. TCRdb's table, derived via immunoSEQ multiplex PCR, lists solely in-frame clones and lacks some. The sample lists over 250,000 clones; 70% to 90% were seen once. Specimen: PBMCs or T cells enriched from blood (not recorded which). These receptors came from a woman aged 30 to 39 who had recovered from COVID-19.

This clone is a singleton in its sample. The chain is built from TRBV4-1 and TRBJ2-1; 9 positions match TRBD2. The CDR3 sequence is 17 residues long. CDR1 and CDR2 (germline): MGHRA, YSYEKL. The ends lost 4 bases at V and 6 bases at J; junction bases unmatched: 13. CDR3 protein: CASSRDPGLANFNEQFF. The CDR3 DNA sequence: TGCGCCAGCAGCCGCGACCCGGGACTAGCAAATTTCAATGAGCAGTTCTTC.

Concerning this clone itself: Other DNA sequences in this sample translate to the same CDR3. The V gene is TRBV19, the J gene TRBJ1-1; no clear D. Germline V gives CDR1 LNHDA, CDR2 SQIVND (reference sequence). V lost 3 bases to trimming and J lost 1 base, with 6 bases between them. This CDR3 has 13 amino acids. The CDR3, as DNA: TGTGCCAGTAGTATTCGGGGGAACACTGAAGCTTTCTTT. It encodes CASSIRGNTEAFF.

This clone appeared many times. This sequence joins TRBV19 and TRBJ1-2; perhaps TRBD1 as D (6 bases). V lost 3 bases and J 7 bases, leaving 18 bases between the germline ends. From germline, CDR1 is LNHDA and CDR2 SQIVND (reference sequence). CDR3 size: 15 residues. CDR3 nucleotide sequence: TGTGCCAGTAGTATGGCAGCAGGGGATGGTCGTGGCTACACCTTC. Amino acid sequence: CASSMAAGDGRGYTF. Supplemented by reference TRBV19 and TRBJ1-2, the full variable domain reads DGGITQSPKYLFRKEGQNVTLSCEQNLNHDAMYWYRQDPGQGLRLIYYSQIVNDFQKGDIAEGYSVSREKKESFPLTVTSAQKNPTAFYLCASSMAAGDGRGYTFGSGTRLTVV.

V usage is TRBV6-6 and J usage is TRBJ2-7; TRBD2 is a possible D gene (6 bases). This CDR3 spans 12 amino acids. The V and J ends lost 9 bases and 4 bases respectively, with 13 bases between them. Germline V lookup: CDR1 MNHNY, CDR2 SVGAGI (reference sequence). The CDR3 loop reads CASGHREYEQYF. CDR3 in DNA: TGTGCCAGTGGACATCGGGAGTACGAGCAGTACTTC.

The CDR3 spells CASSYSAGLSGNTIYF. The CDR3 DNA is TGTGCCAGCAGTTACTCGGCAGGGCTCTCTGGAAACACCATATATTTT. The rearrangement links TRBV6-5 to TRBJ1-3, with TRBD1 as a possible D gene (5 bases). Germline loops: CDR1 MNHEY, CDR2 SVGAGI. The CDR3 has 16 amino acids. Trimming removed 0 bases from V and 0 bases from J, with 9 bases in between.

This rearrangement joins TRBV19 to TRBJ1-2; TRBD1 might be the D (5 bases). With 5 bases removed from V and 2 bases from J, the gap between germline ends came to 12 bases. This CDR3 has 14 amino acids. Germline loops: CDR1 LNHDA, CDR2 SQIVND (reference sequence). The CDR3 sequence: CASSAWGSNYGYTF. The CDR3 region has the DNA TGTGCCAGTAGTGCCTGGGGCTCCAACTATGGCTACACCTTC. Variable domain in full (rest from reference TRBV19 and TRBJ1-2): DGGITQSPKYLFRKEGQNVTLSCEQNLNHDAMYWYRQDPGQGLRLIYYSQIVNDFQKGDIAEGYSVSREKKESFPLTVTSAQKNPTAFYLCASSAWGSNYGYTFGSGTRLTVV.

The V call is TRBV27, the J call TRBJ1-4, with a weak D call TRBD1 (6 bases). CDR1 is MNHEY and CDR2 is SMNVEV in the germline V gene (reference sequence). The length of the CDR3 is 18 residues. The V end was cut by 5 bases, the J end by 0 bases, with 19 bases between. The CDR3 nucleotides read TGTGCCAGCAGTCCCTTGGACCAGGGGAAAGCAACTAATGAAAAACTGTTTTTT. Translated, it gives CASSPLDQGKATNEKLFF. The full variable domain, its missing parts supplied by reference TRBV27 and TRBJ1-4, is EAQVTQNPRYLITVTGKKLTVTCSQNMNHEYMSWYRQDPGLGLRQIYYSMNVEVTDKGDVPEGYKVSRKEKRNFPLILESPSPNQTSLYFCASSPLDQGKATNEKLFFGSGTQLSVL.

The gene calls are TRBV5-1 and TRBJ2-1; perhaps TRBD1 as D (6 bases). Germline V CDR1 and CDR2: SGHRS, YFSETQ. There are 14 residues in the CDR3. The V end was cut by 4 bases, the J end by 0 bases, with 8 bases between. Written as DNA, the CDR3 is TGCGCCAGCAGCGGGGGCGTCTCCTACAATGAGCAGTTCTTC. Translated, it gives CASSGGVSYNEQFF.

Many counts were recorded for this clone. This chain uses TRBV10-1 with TRBJ2-5; 8 bases match TRBD2. This CDR3 region has 15 residues. Germline CDR1 and CDR2: WNHNN and SYGVQD (reference sequence). V lost 3 bases, J lost 0 bases, and 3 bases stayed unmatched. The DNA for the CDR3 is TGCGCCAGCAGTGACGGGGGGGCCGACCAAGAGACCCAGTACTTC. It yields the protein CASSDGGADQETQYF.

The CDR3 loop reads CASSLRVLSGTEAFF. In nucleotides, the CDR3 is TGTGCCAGCAGTTTAAGGGTACTAAGCGGAACTGAAGCTTTCTTT. V usage is TRBV2 and J usage is TRBJ1-1; D not resolved. Trimming left V 5 bases short and J 5 bases short, with 18 bases between. Germline values: CDR1 SNHLY, CDR2 FYNNEI. The CDR3 spans 15 residues.

This chain links TRBV6-2 or TRBV6-3 with TRBJ2-5, with TRBD1 as a possible D gene (6 bases). The V gene's germline CDR1 is MNHEY and CDR2 SVGEGT. The CDR3 is 15 residues long. Trimming left V 7 bases short and J 0 bases short, with 15 bases between. The CDR3 loop reads CASTPGGPYQETQYF. The CDR3 region has the DNA TGTGCCAGCACCCCTGGGGGCCCGTACCAAGAGACCCAGTACTTC.

The genes are TRBV6-5 and TRBJ1-5; D uncertain. The length of the CDR3 is 14 residues. V lost 2 bases and J lost 6, with 11 bases in between. Germline CDR1 reads MNHEY; CDR2 reads SVGAGI. In nucleotides, the CDR3 is TGTGCCAGCAGTTACGGAGGGAGAGGTCAGCCCCAGCATTTT. Translated, it gives CASSYGGRGQPQHF.

The rearrangement links TRBV10-3 to TRBJ2-2; tentative D call: TRBD2 (5 bases). Between the trimmed V and J ends, which lost 2 bases and 0 bases, there was a span of 16 bases. Looked up from germline, CDR1 is ENHRY and CDR2 is SYGVKD. CDR3 length equals 18 residues. In nucleotides, the CDR3 is TGTGCCATCAGTGAGGGGGTGGCCCATAGCGCGAACACCGGGGAGCTGTTTTTT. Its protein product is CAISEGVAHSANTGELFF.

This chain uses TRBV10-3 with TRBJ2-3; D is uncertain. The CDR3 extends over 14 amino acids. Trimming pared 0 bases from V and 7 bases from J, leaving 11 bases between. CDR1 and CDR2 (germline): ENHRY, SYGVKD. The CDR3 DNA follows: TGTGCCATCAGTGAGTCAGGTAGTAGCTATACGCAGTATTTT. This codes for CAISESGSSYTQYF.

This chain links TRBV2 with TRBJ2-6, with a tentative D call TRBD2 (6 bases). The CDR3 contains 17 residues. Trimming took 6 bases from V and 0 from J, leaving 15 bases between them. CDR1 is SNHLY, CDR2 FYNNEI, per germline. The CDR3 sequence is CASRGLIPGSGANVLTF. The CDR3 coding sequence is TGTGCCAGCAGGGGACTGATACCAGGCTCTGGGGCCAACGTCCTGACTTTC.

The chain combines TRBV2 with TRBJ2-1; 12 bases match TRBD2. Germline V lookup: CDR1 SNHLY, CDR2 FYNNEI. This CDR3 comprises 13 residues. V lost 6 bases, J lost 13 bases, and 7 bases stayed unmatched. In nucleotides, the CDR3 is TGTGCCAGCAGGGCAACTAGCGGGGGGTCACAGTTCTTC. It is translated as CASRATSGGSQFF.

This chain links TRBV19 with TRBJ2-3; no definite D call. The CDR3 spans 13 residues. V dropped 1 base and J dropped 4 bases, with 6 bases sitting between them. Per germline, CDR1 LNHDA and CDR2 SQIVND (reference sequence). For the CDR3, the DNA is TGTGCCAGTAGTATAGCGCGAGCAGATACGCAGTATTTT. Its protein product is CASSIARADTQYF.

V gene TRBV21-1 combines with J gene TRBJ1-5; the D call in the table, TRBD1, was not verified against the DNA. TRBV21-1 counts as a pseudogene. The CDR3 covers 20 residues. The CDR3 bases are TGTGCCAGCAGCAAACGAGGGTCTTTGACAGGGGGGTATAGCAATCAGCCCCAGCATTTT. It yields the protein CASSKRGSLTGGYSNQPQHF.

The chain uses TRBV12-5 and TRBJ2-6; D gene unclear. The V end was cut by 7 bases, the J end by 4 bases, with 8 bases between. The CDR3 contains 13 residues. The germline gives CDR1 LGHNT, CDR2 FRNRAP. The CDR3 sequence is CASAFSGANVLTF. As DNA, the CDR3 is TGTGCTAGTGCCTTCTCCGGGGCCAACGTCCTGACTTTC. Full variable domain (remainder filled in from reference TRBV12-5 and TRBJ2-6): DARVTQTPRHKVTEMGQEVTMRCQPILGHNTVFWYRQTMMQGLELLAYFRNRAPLDDSGMPKDRFSAEMPDATLATLKIQPSEPRDSAVYFCASAFSGANVLTFGAGSRLTVL.

This clone was seen once. The chain carries TRBV5-1 and TRBJ1-1; no definite D call. Trimming left V 1 base short and J 2 bases short, with 9 bases between. Germline CDR1 SGHRS, CDR2 YFSETQ. The CDR3 has 14 amino acids. The CDR3, as DNA: TGCGCCAGCAGCTTGTCAGATGTCAACACTGAAGCTTTCTTT. This codes for CASSLSDVNTEAFF.

The chain joins TRBV3-1 (or the pseudogene TRBV3-2) to TRBJ2-2; possible D gene TRBD1, 6 bases. The CDR3 runs 17 residues. V lost 4 bases to trimming and J lost 1 base, with 16 bases between them. Germline CDR1 reads LGHDT; CDR2 reads YNNKEL (reference sequence). In DNA form, the CDR3 reads TGTGCCAGCAGCCTAAGGTGGCAGGGGAGGAACACCGGGGAGCTGTTTTTT. Its protein product is CASSLRWQGRNTGELFF.

This chain's CDR3 is CASSFNNSPLHF. Here the CDR3 DNA reads TGTGCCAGCAGCTTTAATAATTCACCCCTCCACTTT. J is TRBJ1-6 and V is TRBV7-2; D ambiguous. The CDR3 totals 12 residues. The V gene lost 3 bases and the J gene lost 5 bases, with 2 bases spanning the gap. The V gene's germline CDR1 is SGHTA and CDR2 FQGNSA.

The chain couples TRBV28 to TRBJ1-2, with 7 nucleotides matching TRBD1. Germline V gene lookup returns CDR1 MDHEN and CDR2 SYDVKM. V trimming: 3 bases; J trimming: 8 bases; junction bases outside the gene matches: 15. The CDR3 is 16 amino acids. The DNA for the CDR3 is TGTGCCAGCAGTTTCTCCGAGACAGGGAGGTTGGGCGGCTACACCTTC. This encodes CASSFSETGRLGGYTF.

V is TRBV12-3 or TRBV12-4 and J is TRBJ1-2; maybe TRBD1 (6 bases). Trimming left V 6 bases short and J 5 bases short, with 10 bases between. CDR3 length: 12 amino acids. CDR3 DNA: TGTGCCAGCAGCGGACAGCTTTATGGCTACACCTTC. Its translation is CASSGQLYGYTF.

This clone appeared a few times. This chain uses TRBV4-3 with TRBJ1-2; possibly TRBD1 for D (5 bases). V was cut by 0 bases and J by 8 bases, with 22 bases left in between. Germline CDR1 is LGHNA and CDR2 is YSLEER. The CDR3 totals 17 residues. CDR3 region: CASSQDLLVQGSSGYTF. In DNA, the CDR3 is TGCGCCAGCAGCCAAGATCTACTGGTCCAGGGAAGCTCGGGCTACACCTTC.

CDR3 sequence: CASSIRSLAGGSTDTQYF. As DNA, the CDR3 is TGTGCCAGCAGCATCCGATCCCTAGCGGGGGGAAGCACAGATACGCAGTATTTT. The rearrangement uses TRBV3-1 (or the pseudogene TRBV3-2) and TRBJ2-3; 11 bases map to TRBD2. The junction had 10 bases not matched to a gene; V was cut back by 5 bases and J by 0 bases. The CDR3 loop spans 18 amino acids. The germline CDR1 and CDR2 sequences are LGHDT and YNNKEL (reference sequence).

V and J are TRBV2 and TRBJ2-5; TRBD1 might be the D (5 bases). The CDR3 extends over 13 amino acids. Trimming removed 4 bases at V and 5 bases at J, with 11 bases between. The V gene's germline CDR1 is SNHLY and CDR2 FYNNEI. The CDR3: CASSVQARETQYF. CDR3 nucleotide sequence: TGTGCCAGCAGTGTACAGGCCCGGGAGACCCAGTACTTC.